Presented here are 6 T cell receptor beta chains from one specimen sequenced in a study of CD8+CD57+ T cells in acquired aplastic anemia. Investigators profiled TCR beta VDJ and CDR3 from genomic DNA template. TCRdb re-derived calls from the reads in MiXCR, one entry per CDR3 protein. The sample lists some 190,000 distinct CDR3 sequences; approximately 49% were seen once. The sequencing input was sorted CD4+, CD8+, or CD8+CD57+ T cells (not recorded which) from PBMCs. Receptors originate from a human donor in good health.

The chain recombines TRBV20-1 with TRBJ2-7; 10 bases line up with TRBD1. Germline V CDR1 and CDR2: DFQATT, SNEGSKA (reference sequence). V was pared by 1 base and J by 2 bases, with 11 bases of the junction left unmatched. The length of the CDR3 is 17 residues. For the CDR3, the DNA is TGCAGTGCTAGAGTTGGTTTGGGACAGGGGTCAACCTACGAGCAGTACTTC. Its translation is CSARVGLGQGSTYEQYF.

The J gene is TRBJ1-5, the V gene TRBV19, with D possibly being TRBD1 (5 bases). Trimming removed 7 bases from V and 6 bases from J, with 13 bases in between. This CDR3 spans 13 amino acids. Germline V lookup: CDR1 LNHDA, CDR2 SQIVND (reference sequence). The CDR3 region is CASTRGDSQPQHF. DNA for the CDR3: TGTGCCAGTACCAGAGGGGACTCTCAGCCCCAGCATTTT.

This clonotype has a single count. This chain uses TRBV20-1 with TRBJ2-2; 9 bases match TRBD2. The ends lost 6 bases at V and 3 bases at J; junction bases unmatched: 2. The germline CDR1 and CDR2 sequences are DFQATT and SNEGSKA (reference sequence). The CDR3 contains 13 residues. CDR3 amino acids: CSAAGGYTGELFF. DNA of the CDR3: TGCAGTGCCGCGGGAGGGTACACCGGGGAGCTGTTTTTT.

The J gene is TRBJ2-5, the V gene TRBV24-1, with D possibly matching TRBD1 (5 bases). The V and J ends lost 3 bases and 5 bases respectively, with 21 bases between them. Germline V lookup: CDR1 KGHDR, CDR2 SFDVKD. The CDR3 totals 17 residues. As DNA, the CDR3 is TGTGCCACCAGTGATCCCCGTAGGGGAAACGATATTGAGACCCAGTACTTC. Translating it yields CATSDPRRGNDIETQYF.

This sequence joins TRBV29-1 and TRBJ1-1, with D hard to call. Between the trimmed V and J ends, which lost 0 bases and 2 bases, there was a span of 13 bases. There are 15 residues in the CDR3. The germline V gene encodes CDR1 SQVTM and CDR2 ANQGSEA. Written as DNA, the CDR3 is TGCAGCGTTGAAGAGACCCAGACGGATAACACTGAAGCTTTCTTT. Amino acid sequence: CSVEETQTDNTEAFF.

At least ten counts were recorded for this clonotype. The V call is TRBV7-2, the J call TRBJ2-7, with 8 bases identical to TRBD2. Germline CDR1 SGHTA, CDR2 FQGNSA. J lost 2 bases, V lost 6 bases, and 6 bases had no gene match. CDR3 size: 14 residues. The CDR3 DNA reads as TGTGCCAGCAGTTACACAGCGGGGGCCTACGAGCAGTACTTC. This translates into CASSYTAGAYEQYF.